Shown below are 27 T cell receptor beta chains from a single sample sequenced in a study of blood T cell repertoires in COVID-19. Using immunoSEQ multiplex PCR, the repertoire was profiled, and TCRdb retains in-frame clones only, with some absent. The repertoire holds roughly 97,000 clones, with roughly four fifths as singletons. The sequenced sample was peripheral blood. The receptors shown here come from a woman older than 75 with active or convalescent COVID-19.

The V gene is TRBV6-4, the J gene TRBJ1-6; D ambiguous. V lost 6 bases and J 7 bases, leaving 13 bases between the germline ends. CDR1 is MRHNA, CDR2 SNTAGT, per germline. CDR3 size: 14 residues. The CDR3 sequence: CASSRQTQNSPLHF. The CDR3 coding sequence is TGTGCCAGCAGCCGACAAACGCAGAATTCACCCCTCCACTTT.

The genes are TRBV6-1 and TRBJ1-3; 7 nucleotides match TRBD1. Per the germline V gene, CDR1 is MNHNS and CDR2 is SASEGT. The CDR3 is made up of 14 amino acids. The V and J ends lost 3 bases and 2 bases, in that order; junction bases with no gene match: 1. The CDR3 sequence: CASSDRGAGNTIYF. The CDR3 region has the DNA TGTGCCAGCAGTGACAGGGGGGCTGGAAACACCATATATTTT.

This clone was counted only a few times. Additional DNA sequences in this sample encode the identical CDR3. The rearrangement joins TRBV7-9 to TRBJ2-2, with 9 positions matching TRBD2. V was pared by 5 bases and J by 2 bases, with 3 bases of the junction left unmatched. The CDR3 length is 15 residues. Germline assignment: CDR1 SEHNR and CDR2 FQNEAQ (reference sequence). CDR3 sequence reads: CASSRSGGNTGELFF. The CDR3 nucleotides read TGTGCCAGCAGCCGTAGCGGGGGAAACACCGGGGAGCTGTTTTTT.

The chain uses TRBV14 and TRBJ2-1; D may be TRBD1 (6 bases). Between the trimmed V and J ends, which lost 5 bases and 1 base, there was a span of 12 bases. Germline CDR1 is SGHDN and CDR2 is FVKESK. The CDR3 consists of 15 residues. CDR3 loop: CASSSGTPSYNEQFF. CDR3 sequence (DNA): TGTGCCAGCAGCTCCGGGACACCGTCCTACAATGAGCAGTTCTTC.

The chain's CDR3 is CASSSTGDGNQPQHF. CDR3 sequence (DNA): TGCGCCAGCAGCTCCACAGGGGATGGCAATCAGCCCCAGCATTTT. This chain joins TRBV5-1 and TRBJ1-5, with 7 bases fitting TRBD1. V shed 3 bases, J shed 2 bases, and the junction held 5 bases outside the gene matches. This CDR3 region has 15 residues. Germline assignment: CDR1 SGHRS and CDR2 YFSETQ.

This clone was seen a few times. The gene calls are TRBV10-3 and TRBJ1-1; 12 bases align to TRBD1. The CDR3 covers 14 residues. With V trimmed by 4 bases and J by 10 bases, 7 bases remained unmatched. Germline CDR1 and CDR2: ENHRY and SYGVKD. CDR3 DNA sequence: TGTGCCATCAGTGCCGGGACAGGGGGCAGGGGAGCTTTCTTT. Residues: CAISAGTGGRGAFF.

This clone occurred once. The V and J genes are TRBV10-1 and TRBJ1-1; TRBD1 agrees at 8 bases. The junction had 10 bases not matched to a gene; V was cut back by 9 bases and J by 4 bases. CDR1 and CDR2 (germline): WNHNN, SYGVQD (reference sequence). This CDR3 region has 14 residues. CDR3 amino acids: CARRTGYFGTEAFF. The CDR3 bases are TGCGCCAGACGGACAGGGTATTTCGGCACTGAAGCTTTCTTT.

V gene TRBV4-1 combines with J gene TRBJ2-1, with a possible D match to TRBD2 (7 bases). The CDR3 covers 17 residues. Germline-derived CDR1 and CDR2 are MGHRA and YSYEKL. Trimming took 1 base from V and 0 from J, leaving 13 bases between them. The CDR3 region is CASSQVAAGASYNEQFF. CDR3 nucleotides: TGCGCCAGCAGCCAAGTCGCTGCGGGGGCCTCCTACAATGAGCAGTTCTTC.

The chain has TRBV5-6 and TRBJ2-7, with 8 nucleotides matching TRBD1. The germline CDR1 and CDR2 sequences are SGHDT and YYEEEE. The CDR3 loop spans 14 amino acids. Trimming cost V 2 bases and J 1 base; bases outside gene matches: 2. This CDR3 is CASSFRDRSYEQYF. The CDR3 nucleotides are TGTGCCAGCAGCTTCCGGGACAGGTCCTACGAGCAGTACTTC.

The chain has TRBV5-1 and TRBJ2-1; 10 nucleotides agree with TRBD2. Germline trimming cut 4 bases from V and 1 base from J; bases unmatched to any gene: 5. The CDR3 covers 16 residues. Germline V gives CDR1 SGHRS, CDR2 YFSETQ. CDR3: CASSPSGSVSYNEQFF. The CDR3 DNA reads as TGCGCCAGCAGCCCTAGCGGGAGCGTTTCCTACAATGAGCAGTTCTTC.

The CDR3 region is CASSSRGPSNTEAFF. For the CDR3, the DNA is TGTGCCAGCAGTTCGAGGGGGCCGTCGAACACTGAAGCTTTCTTT. This chain links TRBV6-5 with TRBJ1-1; 7 bases are shared with TRBD1. The CDR3 has 15 residues. Germline V gene data show CDR1 as MNHEY and CDR2 as SVGAGI. V lost 4 bases to trimming and J lost 1 base; unmatched junction nucleotides: 6.

This sequence joins TRBV6-1 and TRBJ1-2; D is ambiguous. In germline, CDR1 is MNHNS, CDR2 SASEGT. V was clipped by 2 bases and J by 5 bases, with 6 bases between them. This CDR3 region has 12 residues. The CDR3, as DNA: TGTGCCAGCAGTGAACCGGGGTATGGCTACACCTTC. The encoded protein is CASSEPGYGYTF.

For this clone: At one end the junction does not follow the germline gene, possibly because of a read error. The genes are TRBV6-5 and TRBJ2-7; D ambiguous. The length of the CDR3 is 12 residues. Per germline, CDR1 MNHEY and CDR2 SVGAGI. The CDR3 DNA sequence: TGTGCCACCAGTTCAGGCAGAGCAGTAAGGTACTTC. Translated: CATSSGRAVRYF.

V and J are TRBV6-5 and TRBJ1-1; a possible D gene is TRBD1 (6 bases). Germline assignment: CDR1 MNHEY and CDR2 SVGAGI. Trimming shortened V by 6 bases and J by 3 bases, and 17 bases separated the two germline ends. The CDR3 is 15 amino acids. CDR3 DNA: TGTGCCAGCAGACTTACAGGGTACCCGGACACTGAAGCTTTCTTT. Its protein is CASRLTGYPDTEAFF.

The gene calls are TRBV6-6 and TRBJ1-3; perhaps TRBD1 as D (5 bases). This CDR3 comprises 14 residues. The germline V gene encodes CDR1 MNHNY and CDR2 SVGAGI (reference sequence). V was cut by 3 bases and J by 2 bases, with 8 bases left in between. The CDR3 DNA follows: TGTGCCAGCAGTTATGCGACAGCTGGAAACACCATATATTTT. It codes for CASSYATAGNTIYF.

The chain uses TRBV6-5 and TRBJ1-1; possibly TRBD1 for D (5 bases). CDR3 size: 11 residues. Germline V gives CDR1 MNHEY, CDR2 SVGAGI. Trimming removed 11 bases from V and 1 base from J, with 8 bases in between. The CDR3 loop reads CAAQGNTEAFF. Written as DNA, the CDR3 is TGTGCCGCCCAGGGGAACACTGAAGCTTTCTTT.

This chain links TRBV9 with TRBJ1-1; TRBD1 agrees at 7 bases. Trimming cost V 3 bases and J 1 base; bases outside gene matches: 6. In germline, CDR1 is SGDLS, CDR2 YYNGEE. This CDR3 has 15 amino acids. Here the CDR3 reads CASSAHRGGNTEAFF. DNA for the CDR3: TGTGCCAGCAGCGCCCACAGGGGCGGGAACACTGAAGCTTTCTTT. Full variable domain (missing parts from reference TRBV9 and TRBJ1-1): DSGVTQTPKHLITATGQRVTLRCSPRSGDLSVYWYQQSLDQGLQFLIQYYNGEERAKGNILERFSAQQFPDLHSELNLSSLELGDSALYFCASSAHRGGNTEAFFGQGTRLTVV.

This chain links TRBV10-3 with TRBJ1-5; 7 bases line up with TRBD1. Looked up from germline, CDR1 is ENHRY and CDR2 is SYGVKD. The CDR3 totals 14 residues. V lost 10 bases and J lost 2; bases outside the gene matches: 8. CDR3 nucleotides: TGTGCCACCAAGGGGGCGAGGGGCAATCAGCCCCAGCATTTT. It codes for CATKGARGNQPQHF.

CDR3 loop: CASSLGQGTYNEQFF. CDR3 sequence (DNA): TGTGCCAGCAGCCTCGGGCAGGGGACCTACAATGAGCAGTTCTTC. The chain is built from TRBV7-2 and TRBJ2-1; D may be TRBD1 (6 bases). Germline values: CDR1 SGHTA, CDR2 FQGNSA. The CDR3 runs to 15 residues. V lost 5 bases to trimming and J lost 2 bases, with 13 bases between them.

The rearrangement uses TRBV3-1 (or the pseudogene TRBV3-2) and TRBJ1-2; D ambiguous. The CDR3 covers 13 residues. The V end was cut by 0 bases, the J end by 5 bases, with 7 bases between. The V gene's germline CDR1 is LGHDT and CDR2 YNNKEL (reference sequence). The CDR3, as DNA: TGTGCCAGCAGCCAAGATGAGGGTTATGGCTACACCTTC. Protein: CASSQDEGYGYTF.

The V and J genes are TRBV4-3 and TRBJ2-7; TRBD2 is a possible D gene (6 bases). V lost 1 base to trimming and J lost 3 bases, with 19 bases between them. This CDR3 is built from 17 residues. The germline V gene has CDR1 LGHNA and CDR2 YSLEER. The CDR3 bases are TGCGCCAGCAGCCAAGCCCTAAGCGGAGGGACCTTCTACGAGCAGTACTTC. Translation: CASSQALSGGTFYEQYF.

This chain connects TRBV20-1 to TRBJ1-2, with 11 positions matching TRBD1. The CDR3 covers 14 residues. Germline V CDR1 and CDR2: DFQATT, SNEGSKA (reference sequence). J gave up 8 bases and V 3 bases, and 8 bases lay outside the gene matches. The CDR3 DNA reads TGCAGTGCTAGTTTAGGACAGGGGGCTCGGGGCTACACCTTC. Its translation: CSASLGQGARGYTF.

This chain uses TRBV29-1 with TRBJ2-5; D remains ambiguous. The CDR3 length is 13 residues. Germline values: CDR1 SQVTM, CDR2 ANQGSEA. Trimming stripped 4 bases from V and 1 base from J, with 10 bases between. In DNA form, the CDR3 reads TGCAGCGTTGCTATTGCGGTCCAAGAGACCCAGTACTTC. Translating gives CSVAIAVQETQYF.

The chain couples TRBV4-1 to TRBJ2-7; D not resolved. Germline V CDR1 and CDR2: MGHRA, YSYEKL. CDR3 length: 16 amino acids. V was trimmed by 4 bases and J by 4 bases, leaving 20 bases between them. The CDR3 loop is CASSPSSSSNRYEQYF. In DNA form, the CDR3 reads TGCGCCAGCAGCCCCTCTTCCTCCTCCAATCGGTACGAGCAGTACTTC.

The V and J genes are TRBV27 and TRBJ1-5, with 12 bases matching TRBD1. The CDR3 is 17 amino acids. J lost 0 bases, V lost 5 bases, and 5 bases had no gene match. Per germline, CDR1 MNHEY and CDR2 SMNVEV (reference sequence). CDR3 sequence reads: CASSRGTGGDSNQPQHF. The CDR3 region has the DNA TGTGCCAGCAGTCGAGGGACAGGGGGCGATAGCAATCAGCCCCAGCATTTT.

The rearrangement uses TRBV29-1 and TRBJ1-5; TRBD1 agrees at 7 bases. This CDR3 has 13 amino acids. Germline V gives CDR1 SQVTM, CDR2 ANQGSEA. Losses at the gene ends were 5 bases for V and 0 bases for J; bases not matched to a gene: 1. This CDR3 reads CSVRDSSNQPQHF. In DNA, the CDR3 is TGCAGCGTTAGGGACAGTAGCAATCAGCCCCAGCATTTT.

The chain has TRBV27 and TRBJ2-1, with 8 bases identical to TRBD1. Per the germline V gene, CDR1 is MNHEY and CDR2 is SMNVEV (reference sequence). V was pared by 5 bases and J by 6 bases, with 6 bases of the junction left unmatched. The CDR3 spans 14 residues. CDR3 nucleotides: TGTGCCAGCAGTAGAGGACAGGGTTTCAATGAGCAGTTCTTC. Its translation is CASSRGQGFNEQFF.